These T cell receptor beta chains were read from a single sample in a study of T cell responses to AZD1222 COVID-19 vaccine. Profiled with immunoSEQ multiplex PCR; TCRdb holds only in-frame clones, not every one. The table includes approximately 180,000 clones, approximately 95% detected once. The specimen was peripheral blood, collected 28 days after the second dose of the MenACWY control vaccine. The receptors shown here come from an adult who received the MenACWY meningococcal vaccine as a control. CDR3s include the opening cysteine and the closing phenylalanine or tryptophan. D genes are given only for firm matches. Expanded clones are given a class, and other clones once, few, many or no size at all.

>16|NA|TRBV18|NA|TRBJ2-2
TGTGCCAGCTCACCAGGGGGAAGGGGCCGGACCGGGGAGCTGTTTTTT
CASSPGGRGRTGELFF
>15|NA|TRBV15|NA|TRBJ1-5
TGTGCCACCAGCTCCCGGGACGGTTACAATCAGCCCCAGCATTTT
CATSSRDGYNQPQHF
>13|TRBD1|TRBV9|NA|TRBJ1-2
TGTGCCAGCAGCGTAGGGACAGGGAATGGCTACACCTTC
CASSVGTGNGYTF
>11|NA|TRBV7-9|NA|TRBJ1-2
TGTGCCAGCGGGGTCACTTATGGCTACACCTTC
CASGVTYGYTF
>15|TRBD1|TRBV19|once|TRBJ1-2
TGTGCCAGTAGTATAGCCTCAGGGGGAAACTATGGCTACACCTTC
CASSIASGGNYGYTF
>15|TRBD1|TRBV3-1/TRBV3-2|NA|TRBJ2-1
TGTGCCAGCAGCCAGGGACAGACCTACTACAATGAGCAGTTCTTC
CASSQGQTYYNEQFF
>17|TRBD1|TRBV5-1|NA|TRBJ1-3
TGCGCCAGCAGCTTCCAGGGACAGTTTGCCACTGGAAACACCATATATTTT
CASSFQGQFATGNTIYF
>15|TRBD1|TRBV5-1|NA|TRBJ2-2
TGCGCCAGCAGCCCGGCCAGGGGGCACACCGGGGAGCTGTTTTTT
CASSPARGHTGELFF
>15|NA|TRBV7-3|NA|TRBJ1-1
TGTGCCAGCAGCCCCAGACCCTCCATGAACACTGAAGCTTTCTTT
CASSPRPSMNTEAFF
>14|TRBD1|TRBV3-1/TRBV3-2|NA|TRBJ2-5
TGTGCCAGCAGCCATATACAGGGGGGAGAGACCCAGTACTTC
CASSHIQGGETQYF
>18|NA|TRBV10-1|once|TRBJ2-2
TGCGCCAGCAGTGAGATGGGCAGGACGCTTGCGAACACCGGGGAGCTGTTTTTT
CASSEMGRTLANTGELFF
>14|NA|TRBV6-2/TRBV6-3|NA|TRBJ1-1
TGTGCCAGCAGCCCAAGGGCCTCGACGACTGAAGCTTTCTTT
CASSPRASTTEAFF
>13|TRBD1|TRBV12-3/TRBV12-4|NA|TRBJ1-2
TGTGCCAGCAGTTTCGACAGGGGCTATGGCTACACCTTC
CASSFDRGYGYTF
>18|TRBD1|TRBV18|NA|TRBJ2-1
TGTGCCAGCTCACCTCTGCGCGGACAGGGAACGATCTACAATGAGCAGTTCTTC
CASSPLRGQGTIYNEQFF
>14|NA|TRBV30|NA|TRBJ1-6
TGTGCCTGGAAGGCGGGGCGCGGGGGTTCACCCCTCCACTTT
CAWKAGRGGSPLHF
>15|NA|TRBV5-6|NA|TRBJ1-5
TGTGCCAGCAGCTTGTATAGGGCCGGCAATCAGCCCCAGCATTTT
CASSLYRAGNQPQHF
>17|TRBD1|TRBV7-8|NA|TRBJ1-6
TGTGCCAGCAGCTTAGCCTCCGGACAGGGAGGAGGTTCACCCCTCCACTTT
CASSLASGQGGGSPLHF
>13|TRBD1|TRBV6-5|NA|TRBJ1-2
TGTGCCAGCAGACCGACAGGGGAGGCGGGCTACACCTTC
CASRPTGEAGYTF
>18|TRBD1|TRBV7-2|NA|TRBJ1-4
TGTGCCAGCAGCTCCCGGGACAGGGGGCGTTTGTCGGGTGAAAAACTGTTTTTT
CASSSRDRGRLSGEKLFF
>13|NA|TRBV12-3/TRBV12-4|NA|TRBJ1-2
TGTGCCAGCACCGAAGTCCTCTCCTATGGCTACACCTTC
CASTEVLSYGYTF
>12|NA|TRBV29-1|NA|TRBJ1-1
TGCGGACTCGGAGGGCAAGGTAGGGAAGCTTTCTTT
CGLGGQGREAFF
>14|TRBD1|TRBV9|NA|TRBJ1-1
TGTGCCAGCAGCAGAGACAGGGGGAACACTGAAGCTTTCTTT
CASSRDRGNTEAFF
>13|NA|TRBV6-5|NA|TRBJ1-1
TGTGCCAGCAGCATACAGGCGAACACTGAAGCTTTCTTT
CASSIQANTEAFF
>14|NA|TRBV18|NA|TRBJ2-7
TGTGCCAGCTCACACCCGGGACACTCCTACGAGCAGTACTTC
CASSHPGHSYEQYF
>16|TRBD2|TRBV7-9|NA|TRBJ2-7
TGTGCCAGCAGCGGAAGACTAGCGGGGGATTCCTACGAGCAGTACTTC
CASSGRLAGDSYEQYF
>14|NA|TRBV6-2/TRBV6-3|NA|TRBJ1-1
TGTGCCAGCAGCCACAATCTAGAGAACACTGAAGCTTTCTTT
CASSHNLENTEAFF
>13|TRBD2|TRBV30|NA|TRBJ2-7
TGTGCCTGGAGTCCGCGGACTAGCGGCGAGCAGTACTTC
CAWSPRTSGEQYF
>14|NA|TRBV19|NA|TRBJ1-1
TGTGCCAGTAGTACTACCAGGGCAAACACTGAAGCTTTCTTT
CASSTTRANTEAFF
>14|NA|TRBV28|NA|TRBJ1-2
TGTGCCAGCAGTTTAGGCGGCGTAAACTATGGCTACACCTTC
CASSLGGVNYGYTF
>14|NA|TRBV11-2|NA|TRBJ2-3
TGTGCCAGCAGCTTAGTGGCGGGCCGAGATACGCAGTATTTT
CASSLVAGRDTQYF
>13|TRBD1|TRBV7-2|NA|TRBJ2-5
TGTGCCAGCAGTTTTCGGACAGGAGAGACCCAGTACTTC
CASSFRTGETQYF
>14|NA|TRBV21-1|NA|TRBJ1-1
TGTGCCAGCAGCGCATACAGGGGAAACACTGAAGCTTTCTTT
CASSAYRGNTEAFF
>14|NA|TRBV27|NA|TRBJ1-5
TGTGCCAGCAGTTTACGGGGGGCCAATCAGCCCCAGCATTTT
CASSLRGANQPQHF
>15|NA|TRBV5-1|NA|TRBJ2-2
TGCGCCAGCAGCTTGGGAGGGGGGAACACCGGGGAGCTGTTTTTT
CASSLGGGNTGELFF
>15|NA|TRBV5-4|NA|TRBJ2-1
TGTGCCAGCAGCTTGAGGGGGGTCTCCTACAATGAGCAGTTCTTC
CASSLRGVSYNEQFF
>15|NA|TRBV18|NA|TRBJ1-2
TGTGCCAGCTCACCAGTGGCACCTTCTAACTATGGCTACACCTTC
CASSPVAPSNYGYTF
>15|TRBD1|TRBV3-1/TRBV3-2|once|TRBJ1-2
TGTGCCAGCAGCTCTCCCAACAGGGGGGTCTATGGCTACACCTTC
CASSSPNRGVYGYTF
>14|NA|TRBV7-2|NA|TRBJ2-7
TGTGCCAGCAGCCCCCGGGACATCAACTACGAGCAGTACTTC
CASSPRDINYEQYF
>16|NA|TRBV7-2|NA|TRBJ2-1
TGTGCCAGCAGCTTGACAGGACCGAGCTCCTACAATGAGCAGTTCTTC
CASSLTGPSSYNEQFF
>16|TRBD2|TRBV7-2|NA|TRBJ2-2
TGTGCCAGCAGCTCTCCTAGCGGGGGAAACACCGGGGAGCTGTTTTTT
CASSSPSGGNTGELFF
>15|NA|TRBV6-5|NA|TRBJ1-2
TGTGCCAGCAGTTACTCAGGCAGGCAGGTCTATGGCTACACCTTC
CASSYSGRQVYGYTF
>13|NA|TRBV2|NA|TRBJ1-1
TGTGCCAGCACTGTTGGGACGAACACTGAAGCTTTCTTT
CASTVGTNTEAFF
>15|NA|TRBV5-1|NA|TRBJ1-3
TGCGCCAGCAGCGTATCCGGGATCTCTGGAAACACCATATATTTT
CASSVSGISGNTIYF
>12|NA|TRBV7-2|NA|TRBJ1-5
TGTGCCAGCAGCAGTCTCAATCAGCCCCAGCATTTT
CASSSLNQPQHF
>16|NA|TRBV10-3|NA|TRBJ1-5
TGTGCCATCAGTGAGCCGCAGGCAGGGTATCGTCAGCCCCAGCATTTT
CAISEPQAGYRQPQHF
>14|NA|TRBV3-1/TRBV3-2|NA|TRBJ2-1
TGTGCCAGCAGCCCAGGTCAGGGTTGGGATGAGCAGTTCTTC
CASSPGQGWDEQFF
>14|TRBD2|TRBV5-1|NA|TRBJ2-5
TGCGCCAGCAGCTTGGTCGGGAGGGGAGAGACCCAGTACTTC
CASSLVGRGETQYF
>16|NA|TRBV9|NA|TRBJ2-1
TGTGCCAGCAGCGTAGGTTTAAGGTCCAGCTACAATGAGCAGTTCTTC
CASSVGLRSSYNEQFF
>15|NA|TRBV19|NA|TRBJ1-3
TGTGCCAGTACCTTACCAGGGGTGACCGGAAACACCATATATTTT
CASTLPGVTGNTIYF
>15|TRBD2|TRBV19|NA|TRBJ2-3
TGTGCCAGTAGTATTACTAGCGGTAGCACAGATACGCAGTATTTT
CASSITSGSTDTQYF
>14|NA|TRBV6-6|once|TRBJ2-7
TGTGCCAGCAGTTACGAGCAATTCTCCTACGAGCAGTACTTC
CASSYEQFSYEQYF
>15|TRBD2|TRBV6-5|few|TRBJ2-7
TGTGCCAGCAGTTACGGTCGGGGGGGCGGATACGAGCAGTACTTC
CASSYGRGGGYEQYF
>15|NA|TRBV5-1|NA|TRBJ2-1
TGCGCCAGCAGCTTGGGGCAGGGGAAGTTCAATGAGCAGTTCTTC
CASSLGQGKFNEQFF
>16|NA|TRBV9|NA|TRBJ1-5
TGTGCCAGCAGCGTAGGACTAGGCGAGGTAGGTCAGCCCCAGCATTTT
CASSVGLGEVGQPQHF
>16|TRBD1|TRBV13|NA|TRBJ2-7
TGTGCCAGCAGCTTGGGACAGGGCGGGGCGAGCTACGAGCAGTACTTC
CASSLGQGGASYEQYF
>16|TRBD1|TRBV24-1|NA|TRBJ1-1
TGTGCCACCAGTGACCCGAATTCCGACAGGGGGCTTGAAGCTTTCTTT
CATSDPNSDRGLEAFF
>16|NA|TRBV5-4|once|TRBJ1-5
TGTGCCAGCAGCTTGGGAGGGGGGTCTAGCAATCAGCCCCAGCATTTT
CASSLGGGSSNQPQHF
>14|NA|TRBV7-2|NA|TRBJ2-7
TGTGCCAGCAGCCCACAGGGAAGAAGCGACGAGCAGTACTTC
CASSPQGRSDEQYF
>13|NA|TRBV5-6|NA|TRBJ2-2
TGTGCCAGCAGCTTGATAGGGACCGGGGAGCTGTTTTTT
CASSLIGTGELFF